The clone carrying this T cell receptor beta chain was seen a few times. Its antigen is unidentified. This entry comes from a study of beta chain features in type 1 diabetes. Study summary: Patients shared similar age, gender and cell yields with healthy donors.

Expressed TCRB transcripts got sequenced, as all isolated RNA was reverse transcribed. Here immunoSEQ multiplex PCR was the method, and the copy in TCRdb shows in-frame clones only, minus some. The table has hundreds of thousands of clones, about an eighth seen once; the top ten hold 0.022%. Regarding the study as a whole: Moderate but significant shortening of TCRB CDR3s was recorded in all four CD4+ subsets from Type 1 diabetes patients.

The source is a man aged 18-30 years with type 1 diabetes. The source material was naive CD4+ T cells from blood.

CDR3 DNA: TGTGCCAGCAGCGTTGAGGGGGGGACAGATACGCAGTATTTT. Its protein product is CASSVEGGTDTQYF. The rearrangement uses TRBV9 and TRBJ2-3, with D maybe TRBD2 (7 bases). Germline lookup yields CDR1 SGDLS and CDR2 YYNGEE. Trimming stripped 2 bases from V and 3 bases from J, with 10 bases between. The CDR3 loop spans 14 amino acids.